Below are 16 T cell receptor beta chains sequenced from a single sample in a study of cytomegalovirus exposure and HLA in healthy donors. Vbeta (60) and Jbeta (13) primers were used in the PCR. Method: immunoSEQ multiplex PCR; TCRdb's copy keeps in-frame clones and lacks some. The table records under 200,000 clones, 82% of them present only once. The sequencing input was PBMCs. The source is a girl between 5 and 17 years old in good health and CMV-seropositive.

The CDR3 protein is CASSGLATNTGELFF. The CDR3 nucleotides are TGTGCCAGCTCAGGACTAGCAACGAACACCGGGGAGCTGTTTTTT. V usage is TRBV25-1 and J usage is TRBJ2-2; 8 bases line up with TRBD2. This CDR3 spans 15 amino acids. V was pared by 8 bases and J by 0 bases, with 5 bases of the junction left unmatched. Germline V CDR1 and CDR2: MGHDK, SYGVNS.

The V gene is TRBV28, the J gene TRBJ2-5; 8 nucleotides line up with TRBD2. The J call is in doubt because the DNA end fits TRBJ2-7 better. The germline gives CDR1 MDHEN, CDR2 SYDVKM. The CDR3 covers 17 residues. This chain's CDR3 is CASSSVGLAVSSYEQYF. The CDR3 DNA follows: TGTGCCAGCAGCAGTGTTGGACTAGCAGTAAGCTCCTACGAGCAGTACTTC.

The genes are TRBV2 and TRBJ2-7, with TRBD1 matching 7 bases. The CDR3 is 14 residues long. CDR1 SNHLY and CDR2 FYNNEI come from the germline V gene. V shed 3 bases, J shed 2 bases, and the junction held 4 bases outside the gene matches. The CDR3 loop is CASSEQGVAYEQYF. The CDR3 region has the DNA TGTGCCAGCAGTGAGCAGGGGGTCGCCTACGAGCAGTACTTC. Looking up the rest from reference TRBV2 and TRBJ2-7 gives the full variable domain: EPEVTQTPSHQVTQMGQEVILRCVPISNHLYFYWYRQILGQKVEFLVSFYNNEISEKSEIFDDQFSVERPDGSNFTLKIRSTKLEDSAMYFCASSEQGVAYEQYFGPGTRLTVT.

The chain is built from TRBV9 and TRBJ1-2, with TRBD1 identical over 8 bases. Germline V CDR1 and CDR2: SGDLS, YYNGEE. The CDR3 sequence is 17 residues long. V trimming: 0 bases; J trimming: 4 bases; junction bases outside the gene matches: 11. The CDR3 bases are TGTGCCAGCAGCGTAGGCTCCGACAGGGGTTTTAGCTATGGCTACACCTTC. This encodes CASSVGSDRGFSYGYTF.

In this sample, this clone turned up a few times. The V gene is TRBV28, the J gene TRBJ2-7; no clear D gene. Germline loops: CDR1 MDHEN, CDR2 SYDVKM. V lost 2 bases and J 2 bases, leaving 10 bases between the germline ends. The CDR3 loop spans 14 amino acids. The CDR3 bases are TGTGCCAGCAGTTTAGGAGAGGCAGCCTACGAGCAGTACTTC. Translation gives CASSLGEAAYEQYF. Looking up the rest from reference TRBV28 and TRBJ2-7 gives the full variable domain: DVKVTQSSRYLVKRTGEKVFLECVQDMDHENMFWYRQDPGLGLRLIYFSYDVKMKEKGDIPEGYSVSREKKERFSLILESASTNQTSMYLCASSLGEAAYEQYFGPGTRLTVT.

V gene TRBV7-3 combines with J gene TRBJ2-7, with 14 bases matching TRBD2. Germline V gene lookup returns CDR1 SGHTA and CDR2 FQGTGA. V gave up 5 bases and J gave up 3 bases; unmatched junction bases: 3. The CDR3 extends over 15 amino acids. DNA for the CDR3: TGTGCCAGCAGCCGCGGGACTAGCGGGAGCTACGAGCAGTACTTC. It translates to CASSRGTSGSYEQYF.

This rearrangement joins TRBV11-3 to TRBJ1-1; unclear D gene. The germline CDR1 and CDR2 sequences are SGHNT and YENEEA. V lost 0 bases, J lost 1 base, and 12 bases lay in between. The CDR3 consists of 16 residues. The CDR3 DNA is TGTGCCAGCAGCTTAGAACCAGGAAATCGGAACACTGAAGCTTTCTTT. Its protein is CASSLEPGNRNTEAFF.

The V call is TRBV11-3, the J call TRBJ2-2; D is unclear. With 3 bases removed from V and 5 bases from J, the gap between germline ends came to 7 bases. This CDR3 has 13 amino acids. Germline V gene sequence: CDR1 SGHNT, CDR2 YENEEA. In nucleotides, the CDR3 is TGTGCCAGCAGCTTCTCCTATACCGGGGAGCTGTTTTTT. Protein product: CASSFSYTGELFF.

CDR3 DNA sequence: TGTGCCAGCAGTGTAGGACTAAAATCCAATGAGCAGTTCTTC. This gives the protein CASSVGLKSNEQFF. The chain uses TRBV6-1 and TRBJ2-1; possible D gene TRBD2, 6 bases. Trimming took 4 bases from V and 6 from J, leaving 13 bases between them. Germline V lookup: CDR1 MNHNS, CDR2 SASEGT. This CDR3 has 14 residues.

The chain joins TRBV27 to TRBJ2-7; TRBD2 matches 8 bases. After removal of 3 bases from V and 4 bases from J, the junction contained 8 bases not matched to a gene. The germline gives CDR1 MNHEY, CDR2 SMNVEV (reference sequence). The CDR3 spans 15 residues. CDR3 nucleotide sequence: TGTGCCAGCAGTTTGAGCGGGAGTCCTCTTTACGAGCAGTACTTC. Translating it yields CASSLSGSPLYEQYF.

The chain carries TRBV13 and TRBJ1-2; D not certain. This CDR3 is 13 amino acids long. Per germline, CDR1 PRHDT and CDR2 FYEKMQ (reference sequence). Trimming removed 2 bases at V and 2 bases at J, with 6 bases between. CDR3 DNA sequence: TGTGCCAGCAGCTTACGAGGGAACTATGGCTACACCTTC. This gives the protein CASSLRGNYGYTF.

CDR3 region: CAISQREAYNEQFF. The CDR3 DNA reads TGTGCCATCTCCCAGCGGGAGGCCTACAATGAGCAGTTCTTC. The chain carries TRBV10-3 and TRBJ2-1; 9 positions agree with TRBD2. V shed 8 bases, J shed 2 bases, and the junction held 4 bases outside the gene matches. Germline V CDR1 and CDR2: ENHRY, SYGVKD. This CDR3 has 14 amino acids.

The CDR3 loop reads CASSQYWGQSGANVLTF. CDR3 in DNA: TGCGCCAGCAGCCAATATTGGGGCCAATCTGGGGCCAACGTCCTGACTTTC. The J gene is TRBJ2-6, the V gene TRBV4-3; tentatively, D is TRBD1 (5 bases). The CDR3 has 17 residues. CDR1 is LGHNA and CDR2 is YSLEER in the germline V gene. The ends were cut back, 2 bases at V and 1 base at J, with 12 bases in the middle.

The rearrangement uses TRBV10-3 and TRBJ1-5; maybe TRBD1 (5 bases). Germline V gives CDR1 ENHRY, CDR2 SYGVKD. The CDR3 covers 15 residues. V gave up 4 bases and J gave up 0 bases, with 10 bases separating them. CDR3 nucleotide sequence: TGTGCCATCAGTGGAACAGGTTATAGCAATCAGCCCCAGCATTTT. The encoded protein is CAISGTGYSNQPQHF.

The chain links TRBV7-9 to TRBJ2-7; possibly TRBD2 for D (5 bases). V gave up 0 bases and J gave up 6 bases, with 9 bases separating them. This CDR3 region has 13 residues. Germline assignment: CDR1 SEHNR and CDR2 FQNEAQ (reference sequence). In nucleotides, the CDR3 is TGTGCCAGCAGCTTAGCGGGAGCGTTCGAGCAGTACTTC. Residues: CASSLAGAFEQYF.

The V and J genes are TRBV5-1 and TRBJ2-5; perhaps TRBD2 as D (6 bases). V was pared by 0 bases and J by 5 bases, with 11 bases between. The CDR3 is 14 residues long. Germline CDR1 is SGHRS and CDR2 is YFSETQ. CDR3 in DNA: TGCGCCAGCAGCTTGGTTCCCAGCGGGGAGACCCAGTACTTC. Its translation: CASSLVPSGETQYF.